Following are 29 T cell receptor beta chains from one sample sequenced in a study of molecular identifiers for immune sequencing clone quantification. TCRdb processed the PCR reads anew with MiXCR; each CDR3 protein has one entry. The sample records 65,000 or so distinct CDR3 sequences, under 20% being singletons. Sample: naive CD8+ T cells from blood, with Jurkat cell RNA spiked in. The subset was: FACS-sorted CD8+CD4-CCR7+CD45RA+ naive T cells. These receptors all come from a human donor in good health. Some libraries in this study had Jurkat cell RNA spiked in.

This clonotype was seen a few times. This chain uses TRBV7-6 with TRBJ2-2, with TRBD2 matching over 16 bases. The CDR3 has 17 residues. The V and J ends lost 5 bases and 6 bases, in that order; junction bases with no gene match: 6. CDR1 is SGHVS, CDR2 FNYEAQ, per germline. The chain's CDR3 is CASSPGLAGGQSGELFF. CDR3 in DNA: TGTGCCAGCAGCCCGGGACTAGCGGGAGGGCAATCCGGGGAGCTGTTTTTT.

The sample holds many counts of this clonotype. In nucleotides, the CDR3 is TGTGCCAGCAGTTACACGGGGGGGAGCGGGAGGGTTATCGGGGAGCTGTTTTTT. It is translated as CASSYTGGSGRVIGELFF. V gene TRBV6-5 combines with J gene TRBJ2-2; 10 bases are a match to TRBD2. V shed 2 bases, J shed 7 bases, and the junction held 13 bases outside the gene matches. Germline CDR1 reads MNHEY; CDR2 reads SVGAGI. The CDR3 runs to 18 residues.

This clonotype has ten or more counts. The chain combines TRBV4-1 with TRBJ2-7; D not resolved. V was shortened by 0 bases and J by 6 bases, with 9 bases between the two germline ends. Germline CDR1 is MGHRA and CDR2 is YSYEKL. The CDR3 contains 13 residues. The CDR3 loop reads CASSQDRSGEQYF. In DNA, the CDR3 is TGCGCCAGCAGCCAAGACCGGAGTGGCGAGCAGTACTTC.

This clonotype occurred many times. V and J are TRBV18 and TRBJ2-7; D might be TRBD1 (6 bases). V was pared by 4 bases and J by 1 base, with 8 bases between. This CDR3 has 13 residues. The germline CDR1 and CDR2 sequences are KGHSH and LQKENI. CDR3 in DNA: TGTGCCAGCTCACAGGGGGTGTCCTACGAGCAGTACTTC. This encodes CASSQGVSYEQYF.

This clonotype was seen ten or more times. The chain has TRBV29-1 and TRBJ1-5; 8 nucleotides agree with TRBD1. Per germline, CDR1 SQVTM and CDR2 ANQGSEA. The CDR3 contains 11 residues. V was pared by 3 bases and J by 16 bases, with 8 bases of the junction left unmatched. The CDR3 spells CSVDVQGAIHF. The CDR3 region has the DNA TGCAGCGTTGATGTTCAGGGGGCCATTCATTTT.

This clonotype was recorded at least ten times. The chain combines TRBV4-3 with TRBJ1-1; D is possibly TRBD1 (6 bases). CDR3 size: 13 residues. The germline CDR1 and CDR2 sequences are LGHNA and YSLEER. The ends were cut back, 4 bases at V and 5 bases at J, with 11 bases in the middle. This CDR3 reads CASSRARGTEAFF. As DNA, the CDR3 is TGCGCCAGCAGCCGGGCCAGGGGAACTGAAGCTTTCTTT.

In this sample, this clonotype turned up many times. The chain is built from TRBV24-1 and TRBJ2-2; 9 bases are shared with TRBD1. This CDR3 spans 16 amino acids. Germline assignment: CDR1 KGHDR and CDR2 SFDVKD. The V and J ends lost 3 bases and 4 bases, in that order; junction bases with no gene match: 5. This CDR3 is CATSDRTGVRTGELFF. In nucleotides, the CDR3 is TGTGCCACCAGTGATAGGACAGGGGTTCGCACCGGGGAGCTGTTTTTT.

In this sample, this clonotype turned up many times. This sequence joins TRBV7-9 and TRBJ2-7; D remains unclear. Between the trimmed V and J ends, which lost 3 bases and 5 bases, there was a span of 8 bases. The CDR3 has 12 residues. Germline lookup yields CDR1 SEHNR and CDR2 FQNEAQ (reference sequence). CDR3 DNA sequence: TGTGCCAGCAGCTTTGGTGCCGACGAGCAGTACTTC. It encodes CASSFGADEQYF.

This clonotype was counted many times. This chain joins TRBV4-1 and TRBJ1-1; TRBD1 aligns across 8 bases. The V segment lost 5 bases and the J segment 3 bases; nucleotides outside the gene matches: 5. Germline assignment: CDR1 MGHRA and CDR2 YSYEKL. This CDR3 has 14 amino acids. The CDR3 is CASSSRTGHTEAFF. As DNA, the CDR3 is TGCGCCAGCAGCTCTCGGACAGGGCACACTGAAGCTTTCTTT.

This clonotype has a count of ten or more. The chain joins TRBV28 to TRBJ2-1; D may be TRBD2 (6 bases). Trimming shortened V by 5 bases and J by 5 bases, and 19 bases separated the two germline ends. Looked up from germline, CDR1 is MDHEN and CDR2 is SYDVKM. The CDR3 runs to 16 residues. The CDR3 is CASSAVRASEDNEQFF. CDR3 DNA sequence: TGTGCCAGCAGTGCCGTTCGGGCTAGCGAAGACAATGAGCAGTTCTTC.

At least ten counts were recorded for this clonotype. The chain's CDR3 is CSVELAGYEDEQYF. The CDR3, as DNA: TGCAGCGTTGAACTAGCGGGATATGAGGACGAGCAGTACTTC. V usage is TRBV29-1 and J usage is TRBJ2-7, with 9 bases aligning to TRBD2. Per germline, CDR1 SQVTM and CDR2 ANQGSEA. The CDR3 loop spans 14 amino acids. V was clipped by 2 bases and J by 5 bases; unmatched bases: 7.

This clonotype was observed many times. Written as DNA, the CDR3 is TGTGCCAGCAGCTTACGGGAAAACTACAATGAGCAGTTCTTC. It translates to CASSLRENYNEQFF. The chain couples TRBV7-2 to TRBJ2-1; perhaps TRBD2 as D (5 bases). CDR1 and CDR2 from the germline V gene are SGHTA and FQGNSA. V shed 2 bases and J shed 3 bases, with 8 bases lying between them. The CDR3 is 14 amino acids.

The table lists this clonotype with many counts. This chain uses TRBV7-8 with TRBJ1-1; 11 bases line up with TRBD1. Germline V gives CDR1 SGHVS, CDR2 FQNEAQ. Trimming cost V 5 bases and J 0 bases; bases outside gene matches: 11. The CDR3 has 18 amino acids. The CDR3 DNA reads as TGTGCCAGCAGCCCCCCTCGGGACAGGGGGGGGATGAACACTGAAGCTTTCTTT. It is translated as CASSPPRDRGGMNTEAFF.

With regard to this clonotype: A much larger clonotype is one base distant, so this may be a read error. The chain combines TRBV12-3 or TRBV12-4 with TRBJ2-2; tentatively, D is TRBD1 or TRBD2 (5 bases each). V was shortened by 5 bases and J by 0 bases, with 13 bases between the two germline ends. The length of the CDR3 is 16 residues. The CDR3 sequence: CASSPGADANTGELFF. Here the CDR3 DNA reads TGTGCCAGCAGTCCCGGGGCAGACGCGAACACCGGGGAGCTGTTTTTT.

The V call is TRBV5-1, the J call TRBJ2-3; no definite D call. In germline, CDR1 is SGHRS, CDR2 YFSETQ. V lost 4 bases and J 0 bases, leaving 18 bases between the germline ends. The CDR3 has 17 amino acids. CDR3: CASSPPPVSRSTDTQYF. CDR3 nucleotide sequence: TGCGCCAGCAGCCCCCCCCCAGTCAGTCGAAGCACAGATACGCAGTATTTT. Together with reference TRBV5-1 and TRBJ2-3, the CDR3 gives the full variable domain: KAGVTQTPRYLIKTRGQQVTLSCSPISGHRSVSWYQQTPGQGLQFLFEYFSETQRNKGNFPGRFSGRQFSNSRSEMNVSTLELGDSALYLCASSPPPVSRSTDTQYFGPGTRLTVL.

This clonotype appeared many times. CDR3: CASSPRAATSDTQYF. The CDR3 DNA reads TGTGCCAGCAGCCCCCGAGCGGCCACGTCAGATACGCAGTATTTT. This chain connects TRBV13 to TRBJ2-3; D perhaps matches TRBD2 (5 bases). The CDR3 totals 15 residues. Trimming removed 5 bases from V and 4 bases from J, with 16 bases in between. Germline CDR1 PRHDT, CDR2 FYEKMQ (reference sequence).

This clonotype has ten or more counts. The chain links TRBV27 to TRBJ2-1; D unresolved. V lost 4 bases and J lost 4, with 11 bases in between. The V gene's germline CDR1 is MNHEY and CDR2 SMNVEV (reference sequence). The CDR3 length is 14 residues. The CDR3: CASSSSTEYNEQFF. CDR3 nucleotides: TGTGCCAGCAGTTCATCGACTGAGTACAATGAGCAGTTCTTC.

This clonotype was picked up one time. The rearrangement uses TRBV5-6 and TRBJ2-5; D may be TRBD2 (6 bases). Germline-derived CDR1 and CDR2 are SGHDT and YYEEEE. The CDR3 length is 14 residues. V was trimmed by 0 bases and J by 3 bases, leaving 9 bases between them. CDR3 in DNA: TGTGCCAGCAGCTTGGCCGGCGGGAAAGAGACCCAGTACTTC. This sequence encodes CASSLAGGKETQYF.

Ten or more counts support this clonotype. V gene TRBV7-9 combines with J gene TRBJ2-3; 11 nucleotides agree with TRBD1. The V gene end was trimmed by 5 bases and the J gene end by 5 bases; junction bases not matched to a gene: 12. CDR1 and CDR2 (germline): SEHNR, FQNEAQ (reference sequence). There are 17 residues in the CDR3. CDR3 sequence reads: CASSPGGEGQGEDTQYF. The CDR3 region has the DNA TGTGCCAGCAGCCCAGGGGGGGAGGGACAGGGGGAAGATACGCAGTATTTT.

This clonotype was found many times. The chain combines TRBV10-2 with TRBJ2-5; 7 bases are shared with TRBD1. Unmatched junction bases numbered 6, after V lost 6 bases and J lost 2 bases. The CDR3 loop spans 14 amino acids. The germline V gene has CDR1 WSHSY and CDR2 SAAADI. The CDR3 nucleotides read TGCGCCAGCAGCGACAGGGTCTGGCAAGAGACCCAGTACTTC. It yields the protein CASSDRVWQETQYF.

This clonotype came up many times. This rearrangement joins TRBV20-1 to TRBJ2-7, with D possibly called TRBD1 or TRBD2 (5 bases each). Trimming pared 2 bases from V and 7 bases from J, leaving 21 bases between. The CDR3 is 15 residues long. CDR1 and CDR2 from the germline V gene are DFQATT and SNEGSKA (reference sequence). The CDR3 here is CSARPYGTDSREQYF. The DNA for the CDR3 is TGCAGTGCTAGACCATACGGGACGGACTCTCGTGAGCAGTACTTC.

In its sample, this clonotype was seen many times. The chain couples TRBV15 to TRBJ2-3; D ambiguous. This CDR3 spans 12 amino acids. Germline-derived CDR1 and CDR2 are LNHNV and YYDKDF (reference sequence). Trimming shortened V by 4 bases and J by 4 bases, and 6 bases separated the two germline ends. The CDR3 loop is CATSKRADTQYF. CDR3 DNA sequence: TGTGCCACCAGCAAACGAGCAGATACGCAGTATTTT. The entire variable domain, with the rest obtained from reference TRBV15 and TRBJ2-3, is as follows: DAMVIQNPRYQVTQFGKPVTLSCSQTLNHNVMYWYQQKSSQAPKLLFHYYDKDFNNEADTPDNFQSRRPNTSFCFLDIRSPGLGDTAMYLCATSKRADTQYFGPGTRLTVL.

Concerning this clonotype: This may be a read error, as it is one base from a much larger clone. The V and J genes are TRBV24-1 and TRBJ2-5, with D tentatively TRBD2 (5 bases). Germline V lookup: CDR1 KGHDR, CDR2 SFDVKD. Between the trimmed V and J ends, which lost 4 bases and 9 bases, there was a span of 20 bases. This CDR3 comprises 15 residues. The DNA of the CDR3 is TGTGCCACCAGTGAACCGGGCCTGCGGGTGGAGCCCCAGTACTTC. Translating gives CATSEPGLRVEPQYF.

In this sample, this clonotype turned up a few times. This chain links TRBV12-3 or TRBV12-4 with TRBJ2-6; D not certain. The CDR3 totals 13 residues. Deletions cut 7 bases from V and 2 bases from J, with 6 bases between. In DNA, the CDR3 is TGTGCCAGCACCCCGACTGGGGCCAACGTCCTGACTTTC. Residues: CASTPTGANVLTF.

This clonotype was picked up many times. The V gene is TRBV7-2, the J gene TRBJ1-4; D may be TRBD1 (6 bases). CDR3 length: 18 residues. Trimming removed 3 bases from V and 7 bases from J, with 24 bases in between. CDR1 SGHTA and CDR2 FQGNSA come from the germline V gene. Here the CDR3 reads CASSFGVSADWGREKLFF. The CDR3 DNA follows: TGTGCCAGCAGCTTTGGGGTATCGGCTGATTGGGGGCGTGAAAAACTGTTTTTT.

As to this clonotype: With a much larger clone just one base away, this may be a read error. The chain links TRBV29-1 to TRBJ2-2; D gene unclear. The CDR3 consists of 13 residues. CDR1 is SQVTM and CDR2 is ANQGSEA in the germline V gene. V gave up 3 bases and J gave up 5 bases, with 10 bases separating them. The CDR3 spells CSVEVAGTGELFF. DNA for the CDR3: TGCAGCGTTGAGGTAGCAGGTACCGGGGAGCTGTTTTTT.

As to this clonotype: A much larger clone lies one base from this, so it may be a read error. J is TRBJ2-7 and V is TRBV19; possibly TRBD1 or TRBD2 for D (5 bases each). Per the germline V gene, CDR1 is LNHDA and CDR2 is SQIVND (reference sequence). CDR3 length: 14 residues. The chain's CDR3 is CASSSAGSSSEQYF. The CDR3 DNA follows: TGTGCCAGTAGTTCCGCAGGGAGCTCCTCCGAGCAGTACTTC.

About this clonotype: Since a much larger clone is just one base distant, this may be a read error. J is TRBJ2-7 and V is TRBV12-3 or TRBV12-4; 13 nucleotides line up with TRBD2. This CDR3 region has 19 residues. The CDR3 nucleotides are TGTGCCAGCAGTGATACGACAGGGACGGGACTAGCGGGACATTACGGGCAGTACTTC. This translates into CASSDTTGTGLAGHYGQYF.

This clonotype appeared many times. V gene TRBV10-2 combines with J gene TRBJ1-5, with 7 bases fitting TRBD1. V lost 7 bases and J lost 2; bases outside the gene matches: 8. Germline-derived CDR1 and CDR2 are WSHSY and SAAADI. The CDR3 sequence is 15 residues long. The CDR3 sequence: CASTATGDGNQPQHF. DNA for the CDR3: TGCGCCAGCACCGCAACAGGGGACGGCAATCAGCCCCAGCATTTT.